Following are 30 T cell receptor beta chains from one sample sequenced in a study of response to subunit inactivated influenza vaccine. Each CDR3 protein is one row after TCRdb ran MiXCR on the RT-PCR reads. This table holds about 570,000 distinct CDR3 sequences, 11% found once. A further study also used this sample, focusing on T cells expressing NK-cell markers. From that second work: Beta-chain TCR cDNA was generated via 5'RACE template switching with UMIs.

The material was PBMCs from blood, obtained on the day of vaccination. Every receptor here comes from a man aged 45-60 years who received an inactivated influenza vaccine.

The chain combines TRBV10-3 with TRBJ2-3, with 14 bases lining up with TRBD2. The V and J ends lost 6 bases and 5 bases, in that order; junction bases with no gene match: 4. Germline CDR1 reads ENHRY; CDR2 reads SYGVKD. The CDR3 contains 15 residues. CDR3 sequence (DNA): TGTGCCATCAGCTCGACTAGCGGGAGGGGAGATACGCAGTATTTT. This encodes CAISSTSGRGDTQYF.

The table lists this clonotype with many counts. The chain uses TRBV2 and TRBJ2-1; TRBD2 agrees at 11 bases. The length of the CDR3 is 16 residues. V lost 8 bases and J lost 7; bases outside the gene matches: 13. CDR1 and CDR2 from the germline V gene are SNHLY and FYNNEI. The CDR3 region has the DNA TGTGCCAGCGCGGAGGAACCGGGACTAGCGGAAAATGAGCAGTTCTTC. Its protein product is CASAEEPGLAENEQFF.

The rearrangement links TRBV5-1 to TRBJ2-7, with a possible D match to TRBD1 (5 bases). Germline V gene sequence: CDR1 SGHRS, CDR2 YFSETQ. The CDR3 loop spans 15 amino acids. The V end lost 0 bases, the J end lost 7 bases, and 17 bases lay between the germline ends. CDR3 amino acids: CASSLGTFQGEEQYF. The CDR3 region has the DNA TGCGCCAGCAGCTTGGGTACTTTTCAGGGTGAGGAGCAGTACTTC.

V and J are TRBV7-2 and TRBJ1-5; D gene unclear. Looked up from germline, CDR1 is SGHTA and CDR2 is FQGNSA. V lost 1 base to trimming and J lost 5 bases, with 6 bases between them. The CDR3 runs 13 residues. The CDR3 spells CASSLGTDQPQHF. CDR3 in DNA: TGTGCCAGCAGCTTAGGGACGGATCAGCCCCAGCATTTT.

This clonotype has at least ten counts. The chain recombines TRBV5-1 with TRBJ1-2, with D hard to call. CDR1 and CDR2 (germline): SGHRS, YFSETQ. V lost 0 bases, J lost 0 bases, and 6 bases lay in between. The CDR3 runs to 14 residues. The CDR3 DNA reads as TGCGCCAGCAGCTTGGTTGGCACTAACTATGGCTACACCTTC. It codes for CASSLVGTNYGYTF.

This rearrangement joins TRBV7-9 to TRBJ2-5; no reliable D call. Germline lookup yields CDR1 SEHNR and CDR2 FQNEAQ (reference sequence). V gave up 2 bases and J gave up 7 bases, with 11 bases separating them. This CDR3 comprises 13 residues. CDR3 DNA sequence: TGTGCCAGCAGCTTAAGAGTGAATGTGACCCAGTACTTC. Translated: CASSLRVNVTQYF.

In its sample, this clonotype was seen a few times. This chain joins TRBV6-5 and TRBJ2-7; possibly TRBD1 for D (5 bases). The V end lost 0 bases, the J end lost 1 base, and 13 bases lay between the germline ends. Germline loops: CDR1 MNHEY, CDR2 SVGAGI. There are 16 residues in the CDR3. CDR3 sequence reads: CASSYSTSGPSYEQYF. DNA of the CDR3: TGTGCCAGCAGTTACTCGACTTCAGGGCCTTCCTACGAGCAGTACTTC.

The chain is built from TRBV7-8 and TRBJ2-1, with 7 nucleotides matching TRBD1. The V segment lost 7 bases and the J segment 8 bases; nucleotides outside the gene matches: 11. This CDR3 has 14 amino acids. The germline CDR1 and CDR2 sequences are SGHVS and FQNEAQ. The CDR3 loop reads CASTGTVLVDEQFF. The CDR3 region has the DNA TGTGCCAGCACCGGGACAGTTCTCGTCGATGAGCAGTTCTTC.

This chain's CDR3 is CASTLNMGLAGGPRNEQFF. Here the CDR3 DNA reads TGTGCCAGCACCCTCAATATGGGACTAGCGGGAGGGCCGCGAAATGAGCAGTTCTTC. The V gene is TRBV7-8, the J gene TRBJ2-1, with 16 bases fitting TRBD2. Per germline, CDR1 SGHVS and CDR2 FQNEAQ. CDR3 length: 19 amino acids. J was trimmed by 7 bases and V by 7 bases; bases with no gene match: 16. Full variable domain (remainder filled in from reference TRBV7-8 and TRBJ2-1): GAGVSQSPRYKVAKRGQDVALRCDPISGHVSLFWYQQALGQGPEFLTYFQNEAQLDKSGLPSDRFFAERPEGSVSTLKIQRTQQEDSAVYLCASTLNMGLAGGPRNEQFFGPGTRLTVL.

This clonotype has at least ten counts. This rearrangement joins TRBV12-3 or TRBV12-4 to TRBJ2-2; 8 bases line up with TRBD1. This CDR3 has 15 residues. V gave up 6 bases and J gave up 4 bases; unmatched junction bases: 7. CDR3 residues: CASSTSGGGTGELFF. In nucleotides, the CDR3 is TGTGCCAGCAGCACCTCAGGGGGCGGCACCGGGGAGCTGTTTTTT.

This clonotype was picked up many times. The V call is TRBV12-3 or TRBV12-4, the J call TRBJ1-5; D ambiguous. With 3 bases removed from V and 7 bases from J, the gap between germline ends came to 7 bases. CDR3 length: 12 residues. For the CDR3, the DNA is TGTGCCAGCAGTTTTGGGCCGCAGCCCCAGCATTTT. This codes for CASSFGPQPQHF.

This clonotype was counted at least ten times. This chain uses TRBV6-2 or TRBV6-3 with TRBJ2-1, with 7 bases that match TRBD1. CDR3 length: 15 amino acids. Germline CDR1 MNHEY, CDR2 SVGEGT. V lost 6 bases, J lost 0 bases, and 5 bases stayed unmatched. CDR3 region: CASSDRAYSYNEQFF. In DNA, the CDR3 is TGTGCCAGCAGCGACAGGGCCTACTCCTACAATGAGCAGTTCTTC.

This clonotype has at least ten counts. CDR3 residues: CATRPRQGNEQFF. The CDR3 nucleotides are TGTGCCACTCGCCCACGACAAGGGAATGAGCAGTTCTTC. The chain recombines TRBV10-3 with TRBJ2-1; D is unclear. Germline CDR1 ENHRY, CDR2 SYGVKD. V gave up 10 bases and J gave up 7 bases, with 17 bases separating them. This CDR3 spans 13 amino acids.

The chain is built from TRBV12-3 or TRBV12-4 and TRBJ2-7; TRBD2 matches 10 bases. V trimming: 6 bases; J trimming: 1 base; junction bases outside the gene matches: 3. This CDR3 is built from 14 residues. CDR3 nucleotides: TGTGCCAGCAGCGGACTAGCGGTTTCCTACGAGCAGTACTTC. This encodes CASSGLAVSYEQYF.

The sample holds many counts of this clonotype. This rearrangement joins TRBV6-1 to TRBJ2-7, with TRBD1 matching 9 bases. With V trimmed by 6 bases and J by 2 bases, 8 bases remained unmatched. The CDR3 contains 15 residues. From germline, CDR1 is MNHNS and CDR2 SASEGT. The CDR3 coding sequence is TGTGCCAGCAGCCCGGGACAGGGCTTTACCTACGAGCAGTACTTC. It specifies CASSPGQGFTYEQYF.

This clonotype was seen at least ten times. The chain links TRBV20-1 to TRBJ2-1; no reliable D call. Trimming left V 4 bases short and J 6 bases short, with 13 bases between. Germline V lookup: CDR1 DFQATT, CDR2 SNEGSKA (reference sequence). This CDR3 is 13 amino acids long. The CDR3 sequence: CSAKGPTANEQFF. The CDR3 DNA follows: TGCAGTGCTAAAGGCCCCACCGCCAATGAGCAGTTCTTC.

The sample holds a few counts of this clonotype. CDR3 DNA sequence: TGTGCCAGCAGTTTGTCCCCCGGGACAGCGAACACCGGGGAGCTGTTTTTT. This sequence encodes CASSLSPGTANTGELFF. V is TRBV28 and J is TRBJ2-2; TRBD1 agrees at 7 bases. The V gene's germline CDR1 is MDHEN and CDR2 SYDVKM. V lost 3 bases, J lost 0 bases, and 7 bases stayed unmatched. The CDR3 consists of 17 residues.

V and J are TRBV7-2 and TRBJ1-3, with 10 bases aligning to TRBD1. With 6 bases clipped from V and 2 bases from J, the junction kept 4 bases outside the gene matches. In germline, CDR1 is SGHTA, CDR2 FQGNSA. The CDR3 contains 15 residues. The CDR3 coding sequence is TGTGCCAGCAGAACAGACAGGGGGCCTGGAAACACCATATATTTT. Translating it yields CASRTDRGPGNTIYF.

This clonotype was counted between two and nine times. The chain combines TRBV5-1 with TRBJ2-7; TRBD1 aligns across 8 bases. Trimming took 5 bases from V and 5 from J; bases not matched to a gene: 9. The CDR3 contains 14 residues. The V gene's germline CDR1 is SGHRS and CDR2 YFSETQ. DNA of the CDR3: TGCGCCAGCAGTTTGCGGGGACAGGCAGACGAGCAGTACTTC. It is translated as CASSLRGQADEQYF.

The chain uses TRBV5-1 and TRBJ2-3; D may be TRBD1 or TRBD2 (5 bases each). Trimming shortened V by 3 bases and J by 6 bases, and 11 bases separated the two germline ends. CDR1 is SGHRS and CDR2 is YFSETQ in the germline V gene. CDR3 length equals 13 residues. CDR3 in amino acids: CASSSGRRDTQYF. The CDR3 DNA is TGCGCCAGCAGCTCGGGACGGCGTGATACGCAGTATTTT.

A few counts support this clonotype. This chain links TRBV20-1 with TRBJ1-3; TRBD1 is a possible D gene (5 bases). The germline CDR1 and CDR2 sequences are DFQATT and SNEGSKA (reference sequence). V was shortened by 3 bases and J by 0 bases, with 12 bases between the two germline ends. The CDR3 is 15 amino acids. The CDR3 sequence is CSARGLGVSGNTIYF. DNA of the CDR3: TGCAGTGCTAGGGGGCTAGGAGTCTCTGGAAACACCATATATTTT.

V gene TRBV4-1 combines with J gene TRBJ1-2, with 7 nucleotides matching TRBD1. This CDR3 region has 14 residues. Germline CDR1 is MGHRA and CDR2 is YSYEKL. With V trimmed by 3 bases and J by 5 bases, 6 bases remained unmatched. The CDR3 reads CASSQGQMQYGYTF. Written as DNA, the CDR3 is TGCGCCAGCAGCCAGGGACAGATGCAGTATGGCTACACCTTC.

This clonotype was picked up one time. The rearrangement joins TRBV19 to TRBJ2-3; 7 bases are shared with TRBD1. Germline values: CDR1 LNHDA, CDR2 SQIVND (reference sequence). V lost 8 bases to trimming and J lost 4 bases; unmatched junction nucleotides: 9. The CDR3 extends over 14 amino acids. This chain's CDR3 is CASGTVLSADTQYF. The CDR3 coding sequence is TGTGCCAGTGGGACAGTCTTAAGTGCAGATACGCAGTATTTT.

The CDR3 sequence is CASSQEDRFYEQYF. The CDR3 DNA is TGCGCCAGCAGCCAAGAAGACAGATTCTACGAGCAGTACTTC. V usage is TRBV4-1 and J usage is TRBJ2-7; D is possibly TRBD1 (5 bases). Germline V CDR1 and CDR2: MGHRA, YSYEKL. The CDR3 has 14 amino acids. Trimming took 0 bases from V and 3 from J, leaving 9 bases between them.

The chain recombines TRBV12-3 or TRBV12-4 with TRBJ2-2, with a tentative D call TRBD1 (5 bases). V dropped 5 bases and J dropped 5 bases, with 15 bases sitting between them. The CDR3 covers 15 residues. CDR3 sequence: CASSAREIATGELFF. The CDR3 DNA reads as TGTGCCAGCAGTGCCAGGGAAATCGCAACCGGGGAGCTGTTTTTT.

This clonotype was observed a few times. The chain uses TRBV25-1 and TRBJ1-5; D might be TRBD1 (5 bases). The CDR3 is made up of 15 amino acids. V was trimmed by 1 base and J by 4 bases, leaving 11 bases between them. The V gene's germline CDR1 is MGHDK and CDR2 SYGVNS. The CDR3 nucleotides read TGTGCCAGCAGTGAATCAAGGCAGGGAAATCAGCCCCAGCATTTT. Its translation: CASSESRQGNQPQHF.

CDR3 residues: CSVGQGVGNEQFF. The CDR3 coding sequence is TGCAGCGTTGGACAGGGGGTCGGCAATGAGCAGTTCTTC. The chain recombines TRBV29-1 with TRBJ2-1, with TRBD1 matching 9 bases. Germline V gives CDR1 SQVTM, CDR2 ANQGSEA. There are 13 residues in the CDR3. The V and J ends lost 4 bases and 6 bases, in that order; junction bases with no gene match: 4.

This clonotype was observed a few times. This chain joins TRBV28 and TRBJ2-3, with D uncertain. The V end lost 2 bases, the J end lost 4 bases, and 10 bases lay between the germline ends. In germline, CDR1 is MDHEN, CDR2 SYDVKM. The CDR3 is made up of 14 amino acids. The CDR3 bases are TGTGCCAGCAGTTTAGGCAGGAGCTCAGATACGCAGTATTTT. Its protein is CASSLGRSSDTQYF.

The chain's CDR3 is CASSLWGSFNNEQFF. CDR3 bases: TGTGCCAGCAGTTTGTGGGGCAGCTTCAACAATGAGCAGTTCTTC. V and J are TRBV12-3 or TRBV12-4 and TRBJ2-1; D may be TRBD1 (5 bases). V gave up 3 bases and J gave up 5 bases, with 14 bases separating them. The CDR3 consists of 15 residues.

This clonotype was detected a few times. The genes are TRBV6-1 and TRBJ2-5; TRBD1 is a possible D gene (5 bases). The CDR3 length is 17 residues. V lost 2 bases, J lost 9 bases, and 25 bases lay in between. Germline CDR1 reads MNHNS; CDR2 reads SASEGT. The CDR3 nucleotides are TGTGCCAGCAGTGAATACAGGCCCATAGGTGTTCCTGGGGCCCAGTACTTC. Its translation is CASSEYRPIGVPGAQYF.